Listed here are 14 T cell receptor beta chains from one sample, sequenced in a study of spatial heterogeneity in lung cancer (dated by TCRdb to between 2017 and 2020). Library generation was performed with 5' RACE. The sample was run on a NextSeq 500. TCRdb reprocessing: public reads trimmed at Q25 with fastp, clones called with MiXCR, in-frame beta chains kept. Identical CDR3 proteins give one entry, which carries the most common genes and DNA. The sample yields about 50,000 distinct CDR3 sequences; less than 8.5% were counted once. The ten largest clones add up to 10% to 15% of the sample. In light of the paper, this sample's time point label describes: sample taken at primary tumor resection. Whole RNA extracted from tumor and nontumor lung tissue, or from cryopreserved PBMC samples, was used for TCR sequencing without cell sorting. Sequenced material: PBMCs, taken at surgery. The receptors here all came from a female donor with early-stage non-small cell lung cancer.

This clonotype has a count of ten or more. The chain carries TRBV20-1 and TRBJ1-5, with D maybe TRBD1 (6 bases). Per germline, CDR1 DFQATT and CDR2 SNEGSKA (reference sequence). This CDR3 has 15 residues. Trimming shortened V by 3 bases and J by 7 bases, and 19 bases separated the two germline ends. CDR3 residues: CSASGPAGDTQPQHF. CDR3 coding DNA: TGCAGTGCTAGCGGACCGGCAGGGGACACCCAGCCCCAGCATTTT.

There are many counts of this clonotype. V gene TRBV20-1 combines with J gene TRBJ1-1; 7 nucleotides align to TRBD1. CDR1 and CDR2 (germline): DFQATT, SNEGSKA (reference sequence). The junction had 13 bases not matched to a gene; V was cut back by 5 bases and J by 4 bases. The CDR3 loop spans 15 amino acids. The CDR3 here is CSAPIPDRDGTEAFF. CDR3 nucleotides: TGCAGTGCTCCAATACCCGACAGGGATGGCACTGAAGCTTTCTTT.

This clonotype appeared a few times. This rearrangement joins TRBV10-3 to TRBJ1-1; 8 bases agree with TRBD1. V lost 0 bases and J lost 11; bases outside the gene matches: 5. CDR3 size: 13 residues. Germline CDR1 and CDR2: ENHRY and SYGVKD. Here the CDR3 reads CAISESTDREAFF. CDR3 sequence (DNA): TGTGCCATCAGTGAGTCGACGGACAGGGAGGCTTTCTTT.

This clonotype occurred many times. This chain joins TRBV9 and TRBJ2-2, with 12 nucleotides matching TRBD2. Germline values: CDR1 SGDLS, CDR2 YYNGEE. The ends lost 4 bases at V and 7 bases at J; junction bases unmatched: 5. The CDR3 loop spans 15 amino acids. In DNA form, the CDR3 reads TGTGCCAGCAGCCCGACTAGCGGGGGTATCGGGGAGCTGTTTTTT. As protein: CASSPTSGGIGELFF.

CDR3: CASRSGTGSFQPQHF. CDR3 nucleotides: TGTGCCAGCAGGTCCGGGACAGGGTCGTTTCAGCCCCAGCATTTT. The gene calls are TRBV27 and TRBJ1-5; TRBD1 matches at 9 bases. The CDR3 is made up of 15 amino acids. Germline V lookup: CDR1 MNHEY, CDR2 SMNVEV (reference sequence). Trimming cost V 6 bases and J 6 bases; bases outside gene matches: 9.

This clonotype was recorded at least ten times. V and J are TRBV18 and TRBJ2-6; D perhaps matches TRBD1 (6 bases). Per the germline V gene, CDR1 is KGHSH and CDR2 is LQKENI. The CDR3 spans 15 residues. The V gene lost 3 bases and the J gene lost 2 bases, with 8 bases spanning the gap. Here the CDR3 DNA reads TGTGCCAGCTCACCGCAGGGGCCTGGGGCCAACGTCCTGACTTTC. It codes for CASSPQGPGANVLTF.

This clonotype was seen repeatedly, ten times or more. The chain uses TRBV7-9 and TRBJ2-1; D is undetermined. The germline V gene has CDR1 SEHNR and CDR2 FQNEAQ (reference sequence). V was shortened by 2 bases and J by 8 bases, with 4 bases between the two germline ends. The CDR3 covers 11 residues. The CDR3, as DNA: TGTGCCAGCAGCTTAAGCCATGAGCAGTTCTTC. Translation: CASSLSHEQFF.

This rearrangement joins TRBV7-6 to TRBJ1-2; D is possibly TRBD1 (6 bases). The ends were cut back, 2 bases at V and 7 bases at J, with 20 bases in the middle. Germline values: CDR1 SGHVS, CDR2 FNYEAQ. This CDR3 is 16 amino acids long. The CDR3 DNA reads TGTGCCAGCAGCTTAAACGCCCCGGGGGCGCTCGGTGGCTACACCTTC. Its protein product is CASSLNAPGALGGYTF. The full variable domain, in which reference TRBV7-6 and TRBJ1-2 provide the parts outside the CDR3, is GAGVSQSPRYKVTKRGQDVALRCDPISGHVSLYWYRQALGQGPEFLTYFNYEAQQDKSGLPNDRFSAERPEGSISTLTIQRTEQRDSAMYRCASSLNAPGALGGYTFGSGTRLTVV.

This chain connects TRBV6-5 to TRBJ2-1; D perhaps matches TRBD2 (6 bases). Per the germline V gene, CDR1 is MNHEY and CDR2 is SVGAGI. V shed 6 bases and J shed 0 bases, with 18 bases lying between them. This CDR3 contains 17 residues. The CDR3 DNA reads TGTGCCAGCAGGGAAGTTGGCGGGGCAAGCTCCTACAATGAGCAGTTCTTC. Protein: CASREVGGASSYNEQFF.

This clonotype was picked up many times. This chain uses TRBV7-2 with TRBJ2-6; 11 bases align to TRBD2. Germline V lookup: CDR1 SGHTA, CDR2 FQGNSA. Trimming removed 5 bases from V and 0 bases from J; junction bases left unmatched: 3. The CDR3 is made up of 17 amino acids. CDR3 nucleotides: TGTGCCAGCAGCGTTAGCGGGGGGGCCTCTGGGGCCAACGTCCTGACTTTC. This gives the protein CASSVSGGASGANVLTF.

This clonotype appeared many times. V and J are TRBV7-6 and TRBJ2-7; 10 nucleotides align to TRBD1. This CDR3 is 14 amino acids long. V trimming: 5 bases; J trimming: 3 bases; junction bases outside the gene matches: 4. The germline V gene encodes CDR1 SGHVS and CDR2 FNYEAQ. CDR3 in DNA: TGTGCCAGCAGCCCCGGGACAGGGGACTACGAGCAGTACTTC. It specifies CASSPGTGDYEQYF.

This clonotype was counted at least ten times. The chain employs TRBV21-1 and TRBJ2-5; the listed D gene, TRBD1, was not tested against the DNA. TRBV21-1 is listed as a pseudogene. This CDR3 is 14 amino acids long. CDR3 coding DNA: TGTGCCAGCAGCAAAGGGGACAGGTTGGAGACCCAGTACTTC. Its translation is CASSKGDRLETQYF.

In this sample, this clonotype turned up many times. The gene calls are TRBV5-4 and TRBJ2-1; a possible D gene is TRBD2 (6 bases). CDR1 is SGHNT and CDR2 is YYREEE in the germline V gene (reference sequence). Trimming cost V 3 bases and J 1 base, with 8 bases left between them. This CDR3 is built from 14 residues. This chain's CDR3 is CASSSGTSYNEQFF. The CDR3 DNA reads TGTGCCAGCAGCTCCGGGACTTCCTACAATGAGCAGTTCTTC.

This clonotype was counted ten times or more. This chain connects TRBV27 to TRBJ1-6; D remains ambiguous. The CDR3 covers 14 residues. Trimming stripped 2 bases from V and 2 bases from J, with 4 bases between. CDR1 is MNHEY, CDR2 SMNVEV, per germline (reference sequence). This CDR3 is CASSLGTYNSPLHF. DNA of the CDR3: TGTGCCAGCAGTTTAGGAACCTATAATTCACCCCTCCACTTT.